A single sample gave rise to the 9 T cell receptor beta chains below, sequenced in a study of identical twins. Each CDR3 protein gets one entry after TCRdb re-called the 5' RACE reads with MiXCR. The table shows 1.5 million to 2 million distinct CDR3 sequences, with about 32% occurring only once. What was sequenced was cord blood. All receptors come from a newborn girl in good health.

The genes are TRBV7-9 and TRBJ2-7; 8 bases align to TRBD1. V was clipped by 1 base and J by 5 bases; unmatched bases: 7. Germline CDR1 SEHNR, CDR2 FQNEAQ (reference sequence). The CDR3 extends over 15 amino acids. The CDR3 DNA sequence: TGTGCCAGCAGCTTAGAGAGACAGGGGCGCGACGAGCAGTACTTC. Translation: CASSLERQGRDEQYF.

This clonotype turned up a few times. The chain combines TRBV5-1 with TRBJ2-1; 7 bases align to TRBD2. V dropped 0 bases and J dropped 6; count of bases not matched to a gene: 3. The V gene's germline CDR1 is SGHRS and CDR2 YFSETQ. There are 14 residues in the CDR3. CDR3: CASSLVRGVNEQFF. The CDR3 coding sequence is TGCGCCAGCAGCTTGGTTCGGGGGGTCAATGAGCAGTTCTTC.

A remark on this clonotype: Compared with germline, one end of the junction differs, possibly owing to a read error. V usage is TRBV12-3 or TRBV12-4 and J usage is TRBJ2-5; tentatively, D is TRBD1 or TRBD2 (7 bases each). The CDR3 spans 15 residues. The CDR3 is CASTQGGVRQGTQYF. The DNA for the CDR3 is TGTGCCAGCACCCAGGGGGGGGTGCGGCAAGGGACCCAGTACTTC.

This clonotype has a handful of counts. Here the CDR3 DNA reads TGTGCCAGCAGCCCACTAGCGGGACCAAGGGTAGAGCAGTTCTTC. Translating gives CASSPLAGPRVEQFF. The chain couples TRBV3-1 to TRBJ2-1; 10 bases are a match to TRBD2. The V gene's germline CDR1 is LGHDT and CDR2 YNNKEL (reference sequence). The CDR3 totals 15 residues. The ends lost 4 bases at V and 10 bases at J; junction bases unmatched: 10.

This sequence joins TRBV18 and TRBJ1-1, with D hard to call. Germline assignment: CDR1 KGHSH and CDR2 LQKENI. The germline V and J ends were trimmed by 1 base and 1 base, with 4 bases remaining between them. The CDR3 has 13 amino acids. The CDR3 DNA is TGTGCCAGCTCACCACACCAGAACACTGAAGCTTTCTTT. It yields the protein CASSPHQNTEAFF.

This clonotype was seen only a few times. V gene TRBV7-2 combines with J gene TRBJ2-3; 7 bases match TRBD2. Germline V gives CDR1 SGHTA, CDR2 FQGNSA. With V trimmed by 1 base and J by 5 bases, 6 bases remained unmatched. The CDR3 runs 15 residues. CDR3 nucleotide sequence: TGTGCCAGCAGCTTAGTCACTAGCGCAGGAGATACGCAGTATTTT. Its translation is CASSLVTSAGDTQYF.

CDR3: CSARVAAGKNIQYF. DNA for the CDR3: TGCAGTGCTAGAGTAGCGGCTGGCAAAAACATTCAGTACTTC. The chain combines TRBV20-1 with TRBJ2-4; D possibly corresponds to TRBD2 (6 bases). The CDR3 contains 14 residues. Between the trimmed V and J ends, which lost 1 base and 3 bases, there was a span of 10 bases. Germline V gene lookup returns CDR1 DFQATT and CDR2 SNEGSKA (reference sequence).

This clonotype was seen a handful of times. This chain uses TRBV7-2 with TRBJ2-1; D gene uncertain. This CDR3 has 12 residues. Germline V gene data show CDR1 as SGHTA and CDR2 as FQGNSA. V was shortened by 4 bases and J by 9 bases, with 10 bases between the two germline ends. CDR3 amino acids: CASSYPLSEQFF. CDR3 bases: TGTGCCAGCAGCTACCCTCTGAGTGAGCAGTTCTTC.

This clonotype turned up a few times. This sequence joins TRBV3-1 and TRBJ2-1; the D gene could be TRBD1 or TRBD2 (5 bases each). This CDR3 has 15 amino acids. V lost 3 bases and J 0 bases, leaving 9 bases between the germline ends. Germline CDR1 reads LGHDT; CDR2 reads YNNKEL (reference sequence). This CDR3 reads CASSHPGLSYNEQFF. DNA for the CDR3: TGTGCCAGCAGCCACCCGGGGCTCTCCTACAATGAGCAGTTCTTC.